One sample yielded the 8 T cell receptor beta chains listed below, sequenced in a study of blood T cell repertoires in COVID-19. The assay was immunoSEQ multiplex PCR, and TCRdb's table has in-frame clones only and misses some. The top ten hold 5% to 6.5% of the sample, which has about 220,000 clones, approximately 80% seen once. The material sequenced was peripheral blood. The receptors were sampled from a woman aged 55-70 years who had recovered from COVID-19.

The chain couples TRBV27 to TRBJ1-6; D possibly corresponds to TRBD1 (6 bases). Germline values: CDR1 MNHEY, CDR2 SMNVEV (reference sequence). The CDR3 sequence is 17 residues long. The CDR3 sequence: CAKTGERGVSYNSPLHF. For the CDR3, the DNA is TGTGCTAAGACAGGCGAACGAGGTGTATCCTATAATTCACCCCTCCACTTT.

The rearrangement joins TRBV10-3 to TRBJ1-3; 9 positions agree with TRBD1. This CDR3 region has 15 residues. Per the germline V gene, CDR1 is ENHRY and CDR2 is SYGVKD. After removal of 8 bases from V and 2 bases from J, the junction contained 7 bases not matched to a gene. CDR3 residues: CAISRQGDAGNTIYF. The CDR3 DNA reads TGTGCCATCTCGAGACAGGGGGACGCTGGAAACACCATATATTTT.

The chain employs TRBV5-1 and TRBJ2-3; 13 bases agree with TRBD2. Per germline, CDR1 SGHRS and CDR2 YFSETQ. This CDR3 is 19 amino acids long. The junction had 11 bases not matched to a gene; V was cut back by 4 bases and J by 0 bases. CDR3 loop: CASSGGLAGLPPSTDTQYF. The CDR3 nucleotides read TGCGCCAGCAGCGGGGGACTAGCGGGGCTACCACCGAGCACAGATACGCAGTATTTT.

The chain couples TRBV15 to TRBJ1-2; 9 bases fit TRBD1. Germline values: CDR1 LNHNV, CDR2 YYDKDF (reference sequence). CDR3 length: 18 residues. V lost 0 bases and J lost 3; bases outside the gene matches: 11. CDR3 protein: CATSRDAVHRGRDYGYTF. The CDR3 region has the DNA TGTGCCACCAGCAGAGATGCGGTCCACAGGGGGCGAGACTATGGCTACACCTTC. Complete variable domain (other parts from reference TRBV15 and TRBJ1-2): DAMVIQNPRYQVTQFGKPVTLSCSQTLNHNVMYWYQQKSSQAPKLLFHYYDKDFNNEADTPDNFQSRRPNTSFCFLDIRSPGLGDTAMYLCATSRDAVHRGRDYGYTFGSGTRLTVV.

Note on this clone: At one end, the junction sequence differs from germline, possibly due to a read error. The chain has TRBV5-1 and TRBJ1-2; TRBD1 agrees at 7 bases. Germline CDR1 and CDR2: SGHRS and YFSETQ. The CDR3 extends over 16 amino acids. This CDR3 reads CASSLFSRGRDYGYTF. The CDR3 DNA sequence: TGCGCCAGCAGCTTGTTTTCTAGGGGGCGAGACTACGGCTACACCTTC.

The J gene is TRBJ2-5, the V gene TRBV7-8; TRBD1 aligns across 7 bases. Germline CDR1 is SGHVS and CDR2 is FQNEAQ. With V trimmed by 3 bases and J by 1 base, 8 bases remained unmatched. The CDR3 is made up of 16 amino acids. CDR3 sequence (DNA): TGTGCCAGCAGCTTGACAGGGTGGGAGATCCAAGAGACCCAGTACTTC. Translated, it gives CASSLTGWEIQETQYF. The full variable domain, in which reference TRBV7-8 and TRBJ2-5 provide the parts outside the CDR3, is GAGVSQSPRYKVAKRGQDVALRCDPISGHVSLFWYQQALGQGPEFLTYFQNEAQLDKSGLPSDRFFAERPEGSVSTLKIQRTQQEDSAVYLCASSLTGWEIQETQYFGPGTRLLVL.

The chain has TRBV19 and TRBJ1-5, with TRBD1 matching 7 bases. The CDR3 contains 15 residues. From germline, CDR1 is LNHDA and CDR2 SQIVND (reference sequence). V was pared by 5 bases and J by 2 bases, with 6 bases of the junction left unmatched. CDR3 loop: CASSVQGVGNQPQHF. The CDR3 DNA reads TGTGCCAGTAGTGTCCAGGGGGTTGGCAATCAGCCCCAGCATTTT.

The genes are TRBV3-1 (or the pseudogene TRBV3-2) and TRBJ2-1; 9 bases are a match to TRBD2. Germline CDR1 is LGHDT and CDR2 is YNNKEL (reference sequence). The CDR3 consists of 15 residues. With 3 bases clipped from V and 5 bases from J, the junction kept 5 bases outside the gene matches. CDR3 loop: CASSQSAGGNNEQFF. CDR3 bases: TGTGCCAGCAGCCAGTCAGCGGGGGGCAACAATGAGCAGTTCTTC.